A single sample is the source of the 27 T cell receptor beta chains below, sequenced in a study of T cells after yellow fever vaccination. Using its own MiXCR run on the 5' RACE reads, TCRdb lists one record per CDR3 protein. The table shows about 320,000 distinct CDR3 sequences, with approximately 13% occurring only once. Sequenced material: CD4+ T cells sorted from PBMCs, taken 15 days after the yellow fever booster vaccination. The receptors stem from a man younger than 35 who received the YFV17D yellow fever vaccine.

The chain is built from TRBV7-6 and TRBJ1-1; TRBD1 matches 8 bases. Germline values: CDR1 SGHVS, CDR2 FNYEAQ. J was trimmed by 4 bases and V by 2 bases; bases with no gene match: 6. The CDR3 spans 15 residues. CDR3 bases: TGTGCCAGCAGCTTACAGTCCAGGGGGCTCACTGAAGCTTTCTTT. The encoded protein is CASSLQSRGLTEAFF. Looking up the rest from reference TRBV7-6 and TRBJ1-1 gives the full variable domain: GAGVSQSPRYKVTKRGQDVALRCDPISGHVSLYWYRQALGQGPEFLTYFNYEAQQDKSGLPNDRFSAERPEGSISTLTIQRTEQRDSAMYRCASSLQSRGLTEAFFGQGTRLTVV.

J is TRBJ1-1 and V is TRBV3-1, with unresolved D. Germline V CDR1 and CDR2: LGHDT, YNNKEL (reference sequence). The CDR3 runs to 14 residues. The V and J ends lost 6 bases and 1 base respectively, with 12 bases between them. The CDR3 is CASSPIPRNTEAFF. The DNA for the CDR3 is TGTGCCAGCAGTCCAATTCCCAGGAACACTGAAGCTTTCTTT.

This clonotype appeared a few times. This sequence joins TRBV12-3 or TRBV12-4 and TRBJ2-3; a possible D gene is TRBD2 (6 bases). Trimming cost V 4 bases and J 1 base, with 9 bases left between them. CDR3 size: 14 residues. As DNA, the CDR3 is TGTGCCAGCAGTTGGGGGGAGCGCACAGATACGCAGTATTTT. It codes for CASSWGERTDTQYF.

The rearrangement links TRBV5-1 to TRBJ2-3; D remains ambiguous. Deletions cut 0 bases from V and 2 bases from J, with 7 bases between. There are 14 residues in the CDR3. Germline V gives CDR1 SGHRS, CDR2 YFSETQ. The CDR3 DNA is TGCGCCAGCAGCTTGGGCAGGCCCACAGATACGCAGTATTTT. This codes for CASSLGRPTDTQYF. The variable domain in full, with the rest retrieved from reference TRBV5-1 and TRBJ2-3, is KAGVTQTPRYLIKTRGQQVTLSCSPISGHRSVSWYQQTPGQGLQFLFEYFSETQRNKGNFPGRFSGRQFSNSRSEMNVSTLELGDSALYLCASSLGRPTDTQYFGPGTRLTVL.

CDR3 sequence: CASSLRGRGNIQYF. CDR3 bases: TGTGCCAGCAGCTTGCGGGGGCGAGGAAACATTCAGTACTTC. The chain has TRBV5-6 and TRBJ2-4; D might be TRBD1 or TRBD2, each matching 6 bases. The ends were cut back, 1 base at V and 6 bases at J, with 11 bases in the middle. CDR3 length equals 14 residues. Germline V lookup: CDR1 SGHDT, CDR2 YYEEEE.

This chain joins TRBV10-2 and TRBJ1-5; no clear D gene. The V gene lost 2 bases and the J gene lost 6 bases, with 5 bases spanning the gap. Germline lookup yields CDR1 WSHSY and CDR2 SAAADI. The CDR3 extends over 12 amino acids. The DNA of the CDR3 is TGCGCCAGCAGTGAGATTAGTCAGCCCCAGCATTTT. The encoded protein is CASSEISQPQHF.

The chain joins TRBV29-1 to TRBJ1-2; maybe TRBD1 (5 bases). The CDR3 spans 15 residues. Germline V CDR1 and CDR2: SQVTM, ANQGSEA. V lost 0 bases, J lost 8 bases, and 19 bases lay in between. CDR3 amino acids: CSVEDLEGTRNGYTF. CDR3 DNA: TGCAGCGTTGAAGATCTGGAGGGGACGAGGAACGGCTACACCTTC.

V and J are TRBV2 and TRBJ1-1, with D uncertain. This CDR3 has 15 amino acids. V was clipped by 2 bases and J by 3 bases, with 13 bases between them. Germline V gene data show CDR1 as SNHLY and CDR2 as FYNNEI. CDR3 coding DNA: TGTGCCAGCAGTGAAAGGCGGGCCTTATACACTGAAGCTTTCTTT. Its protein product is CASSERRALYTEAFF.

The sample holds a few counts of this clonotype. The chain employs TRBV27 and TRBJ1-6, with D unresolved. Per the germline V gene, CDR1 is MNHEY and CDR2 is SMNVEV (reference sequence). The CDR3 has 15 amino acids. V was shortened by 4 bases and J by 6 bases, with 13 bases between the two germline ends. The CDR3 region is CASSSSDGFNSPLHF. CDR3 coding DNA: TGTGCCAGCAGTTCCTCGGACGGTTTTAATTCACCCCTCCACTTT.

In this sample, this clonotype turned up many times. The chain is built from TRBV10-2 and TRBJ2-1, with D possibly being TRBD2 (7 bases). CDR3 length equals 15 residues. Germline-derived CDR1 and CDR2 are WSHSY and SAAADI. V lost 3 bases and J lost 6, with 15 bases in between. This CDR3 reads CASSDVVGGRNEQFF. As DNA, the CDR3 is TGCGCCAGCAGTGATGTAGTGGGGGGGCGCAATGAGCAGTTCTTC.

The rearrangement links TRBV28 to TRBJ2-1; the D is unclear. The CDR3 runs 13 residues. The V gene lost 2 bases and the J gene lost 8 bases, with 10 bases spanning the gap. The germline V gene has CDR1 MDHEN and CDR2 SYDVKM. In DNA, the CDR3 is TGTGCCAGCAGTTTACCCAGGAAGTATGAGCAGTTCTTC. Its protein product is CASSLPRKYEQFF. Full variable domain (remainder filled in from reference TRBV28 and TRBJ2-1): DVKVTQSSRYLVKRTGEKVFLECVQDMDHENMFWYRQDPGLGLRLIYFSYDVKMKEKGDIPEGYSVSREKKERFSLILESASTNQTSMYLCASSLPRKYEQFFGPGTRLTVL.

This clonotype was counted only a few times. The chain links TRBV12-3 or TRBV12-4 to TRBJ1-2; no definite D call. The CDR3 length is 16 residues. Deletions cut 0 bases from V and 6 bases from J, with 17 bases between. CDR3 loop: CASSLARGLPRNGYTF. CDR3 bases: TGTGCCAGCAGTTTAGCGCGAGGACTCCCGAGGAATGGCTACACCTTC.

J is TRBJ1-1 and V is TRBV19, with TRBD1 as a possible D gene (6 bases). This CDR3 has 14 residues. The germline V and J ends were trimmed by 3 bases and 6 bases, with 14 bases remaining between them. Germline V CDR1 and CDR2: LNHDA, SQIVND (reference sequence). CDR3 sequence (DNA): TGTGCCAGTAGTATCGGGGGCGGAGGCCCTGAAGCTTTCTTT. As protein: CASSIGGGGPEAFF.

The chain has TRBV28 and TRBJ1-2; 11 nucleotides line up with TRBD1. The junction had 4 bases not matched to a gene; V was cut back by 3 bases and J by 4 bases. The germline V gene encodes CDR1 MDHEN and CDR2 SYDVKM. This CDR3 is built from 15 residues. CDR3 sequence (DNA): TGTGCCAGCAGTTTGTCGGGACAGGGGGGCTATGGCTACACCTTC. This sequence encodes CASSLSGQGGYGYTF.

The chain recombines TRBV5-1 with TRBJ2-7; TRBD2 might be the D (6 bases). This CDR3 is built from 15 residues. The germline CDR1 and CDR2 sequences are SGHRS and YFSETQ. Deletions cut 5 bases from V and 1 base from J, with 16 bases between. This CDR3 is CASSGEAGPSYEQYF. The CDR3 DNA reads TGCGCCAGCAGTGGGGAGGCAGGGCCTTCCTACGAGCAGTACTTC.

The rearrangement uses TRBV5-1 and TRBJ1-1; D is undetermined. CDR1 and CDR2 from the germline V gene are SGHRS and YFSETQ. There are 14 residues in the CDR3. With 0 bases removed from V and 1 base from J, the gap between germline ends came to 7 bases. The CDR3 is CASSLGLTNTEAFF. CDR3 nucleotides: TGCGCCAGCAGCTTGGGACTTACGAACACTGAAGCTTTCTTT.

This rearrangement joins TRBV6-2 or TRBV6-3 to TRBJ1-1; D ambiguous. The CDR3 runs 13 residues. Trimming cost V 6 bases and J 0 bases, with 8 bases left between them. The V gene's germline CDR1 is MNHEY and CDR2 SVGEGT. The CDR3 DNA reads as TGTGCCAGCAGACAGCGGGTGAACACTGAAGCTTTCTTT. The encoded protein is CASRQRVNTEAFF.

Comments on this clonotype: One end of the junction is discordant with germline, which a read error may explain. The V gene is TRBV5-1, the J gene TRBJ1-5; D is unclear. CDR3 length equals 13 residues. Germline CDR1 and CDR2: SGHRS and YFSETQ. This CDR3 is CASSLDGSQPQHF. Written as DNA, the CDR3 is TGCGCCAGCAGTTTGGACGGATCCCAGCCCCAGCATTTT.

The rearrangement links TRBV12-3 or TRBV12-4 to TRBJ1-2; 7 bases fit TRBD1. The CDR3 extends over 14 amino acids. The ends lost 3 bases at V and 2 bases at J; junction bases unmatched: 3. CDR3 residues: CASSFGQENYGYTF. CDR3 DNA sequence: TGTGCCAGCAGTTTTGGACAGGAGAACTATGGCTACACCTTC.

The J gene is TRBJ2-4, the V gene TRBV18; D not certain. V lost 3 bases, J lost 9 bases, and 15 bases lay in between. The CDR3 loop spans 14 amino acids. Germline CDR1 KGHSH, CDR2 LQKENI. CDR3 protein: CASSPWQDAGIQYF. As DNA, the CDR3 is TGTGCCAGCTCACCGTGGCAAGATGCCGGCATTCAGTACTTC.

This clonotype was counted at least ten times. The chain employs TRBV2 and TRBJ2-3, with 7 bases that match TRBD2. The CDR3 is 14 residues long. The J segment lost 5 bases and the V segment lost 4 bases, leaving 6 bases of the junction unmatched. The germline V gene encodes CDR1 SNHLY and CDR2 FYNNEI. CDR3 loop: CASSVSGVGDTQYF. Written as DNA, the CDR3 is TGTGCCAGCAGTGTAAGCGGGGTGGGAGATACGCAGTATTTT.

A few counts support this clonotype. This sequence joins TRBV6-1 and TRBJ2-3; 7 bases are shared with TRBD2. This CDR3 has 14 residues. Per the germline V gene, CDR1 is MNHNS and CDR2 is SASEGT. The junction had 4 bases not matched to a gene; V was cut back by 6 bases and J by 1 base. The CDR3 reads CASSAAGGTDTQYF. The CDR3 DNA is TGTGCCAGCAGCGCCGCGGGGGGCACAGATACGCAGTATTTT.

In this sample, this clonotype turned up a few times. The chain uses TRBV5-1 and TRBJ2-7; D is unclear. The germline gives CDR1 SGHRS, CDR2 YFSETQ. V lost 4 bases and J 3 bases, leaving 29 bases between the germline ends. This CDR3 has 19 amino acids. This chain's CDR3 is CASSPLPNESRKLYYEQYV. As DNA, the CDR3 is TGCGCCAGCAGCCCACTCCCGAACGAGTCGCGGAAGTTGTACTACGAGCAGTACGTC.

This clonotype was detected only a few times. V and J are TRBV7-8 and TRBJ1-5; 7 bases agree with TRBD1. V shed 5 bases, J shed 2 bases, and the junction held 6 bases outside the gene matches. The CDR3 is made up of 15 amino acids. Germline V CDR1 and CDR2: SGHVS, FQNEAQ. The CDR3 coding sequence is TGTGCCAGCAGCCTAGGGGGCAGGGGCAATCAGCCCCAGCATTTT. This gives the protein CASSLGGRGNQPQHF.

The chain recombines TRBV29-1 with TRBJ1-3; no reliable D call. V was shortened by 4 bases and J by 1 base, with 11 bases between the two germline ends. CDR1 is SQVTM and CDR2 is ANQGSEA in the germline V gene. The CDR3 length is 14 residues. Here the CDR3 DNA reads TGCAGCGTTGGACTCCTCGGGTCTGGAAACACCATATATTTT. This codes for CSVGLLGSGNTIYF. Using reference TRBV29-1 and TRBJ1-3 for the parts outside the CDR3, the full variable domain is SAVISQKPSRDICQRGTSLTIQCQVDSQVTMMFWYRQQPGQSLTLIATANQGSEATYESGFVIDKFPISRPNLTFSTLTVSNMSPEDSSIYLCSVGLLGSGNTIYFGEGSWLTVV.

The genes are TRBV12-3 or TRBV12-4 and TRBJ1-2; the D is unclear. The CDR3 runs to 15 residues. Trimming pared 5 bases from V and 4 bases from J, leaving 17 bases between. The CDR3: CASSHQTRVPYGYTF. CDR3 sequence (DNA): TGTGCCAGCAGTCATCAAACCCGGGTCCCCTATGGCTACACCTTC.

The sample holds a few counts of this clonotype. The V call is TRBV7-2, the J call TRBJ2-1; D remains unclear. The germline V gene has CDR1 SGHTA and CDR2 FQGNSA. This CDR3 region has 15 residues. Deletions cut 1 base from V and 2 bases from J, with 9 bases between. CDR3 coding DNA: TGTGCCAGCAGCTTAGACACTGCCCCCTACAATGAGCAGTTCTTC. Translated, it gives CASSLDTAPYNEQFF.